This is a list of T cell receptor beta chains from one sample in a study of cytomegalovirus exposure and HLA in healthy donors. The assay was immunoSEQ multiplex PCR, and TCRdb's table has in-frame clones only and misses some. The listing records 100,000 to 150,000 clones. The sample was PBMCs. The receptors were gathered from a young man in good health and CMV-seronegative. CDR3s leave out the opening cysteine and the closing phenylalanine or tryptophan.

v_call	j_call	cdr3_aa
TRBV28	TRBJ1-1	ASSFYRIMNTEAF
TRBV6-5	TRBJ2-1	ASSYRAGGPYNEQF
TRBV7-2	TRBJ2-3	ASSRISGAISTSTDTQY
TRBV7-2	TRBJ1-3	ASRTEAGRGNTIY
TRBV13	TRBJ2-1	ASSNPGVRSHEQF
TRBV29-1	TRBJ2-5	SVVRGGAETQY
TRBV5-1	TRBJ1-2	ASSLEGGGRDYGYT
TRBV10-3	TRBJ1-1	AIRRTGVNTEAF
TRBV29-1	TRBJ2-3	SVEAGENTDTQY
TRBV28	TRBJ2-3	ASSLQGATDTQY
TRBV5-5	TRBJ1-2	ASSRGAGGDYGYT
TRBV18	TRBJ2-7	ASSPPSTGAYEQY
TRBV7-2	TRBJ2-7	ASSLSAGYEQY
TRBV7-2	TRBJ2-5	ASSHTGAMLETQY
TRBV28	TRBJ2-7	ASRGGSGGSYEQY
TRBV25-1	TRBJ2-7	ASSEWGQPSYEQY
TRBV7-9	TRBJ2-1	ASSPRTLYNEQF
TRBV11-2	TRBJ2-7	ASSLDGQRTGYRHEQY
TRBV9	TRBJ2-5	ASSVSGQETQY
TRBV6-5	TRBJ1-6	ASSYFQGASPLH
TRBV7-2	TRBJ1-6	ASSLTGPLH
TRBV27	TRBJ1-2	ASSLLQGGDLGGYT
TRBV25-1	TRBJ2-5	ASSEFGGSETQY
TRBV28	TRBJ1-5	ASHTQGASNQPQH
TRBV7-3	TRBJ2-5	ASSKSPLETQY
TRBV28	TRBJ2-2	ASSSAGQVGELF
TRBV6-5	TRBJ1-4	ASSSTAGTTNEKLF
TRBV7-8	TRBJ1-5	ASSLLRLSNQPQH
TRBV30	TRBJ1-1	AWSGAGPEAF
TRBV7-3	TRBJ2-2	ASSLKRGGAGELF
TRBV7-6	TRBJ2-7	ASSPGTGATYEQY
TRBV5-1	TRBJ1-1	ASSFAPEGEAF
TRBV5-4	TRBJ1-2	ASSLEQGANYGYT
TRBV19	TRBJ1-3	ASKEQGRNSGNTIY
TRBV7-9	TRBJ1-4	ASSKGGKLF
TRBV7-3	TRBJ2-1	ASSPRERGAYNEQF
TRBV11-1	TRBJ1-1	ASSPTEGTVIIEAF
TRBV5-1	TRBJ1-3	ASSPDRAYGNTIY
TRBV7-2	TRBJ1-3	ASSFPTAGNTIY
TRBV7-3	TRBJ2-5	ASSYRGRETQY
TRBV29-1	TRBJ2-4	SVDRVENIQY